In its sample, the clone carrying this T cell receptor beta chain was seen a few times. The sequenced template was RNA, covering the TCR beta CDR3 region. In the first round, RT-PCR was carried out with HTBI primers, and a multiplex PCR formed the second round. In TCRdb, the multiplex PCR reads were re-called with MiXCR into one record per CDR3 protein. The sample records 300,000 to 450,000 distinct CDR3 sequences, about 18% being singletons. Stable hyperthyroidism meant no ophthalmopathy within 18 months of follow-up. What supplied the PBMCs was about 10 ml of fresh peripheral blood. The V gene end was trimmed by 5 bases and the J gene end by 1 base; junction bases not matched to a gene: 8. This CDR3 is 17 amino acids long. CDR1 and CDR2 from the germline V gene are LGHNT and FRNRAP. The data stem from a study of Graves' ophthalmopathy and Graves' hyperthyroidism.

The receptor's source is an adult woman with stable Graves' hyperthyroidism. Sequencing input: peripheral blood. V and J are TRBV12-5 and TRBJ2-2; TRBD1 aligns across 9 bases. This CDR3 reads CASGRPTGGLNTGELFF. The DNA of the CDR3 is TGTGCTAGTGGTCGCCCGACAGGGGGTTTGAACACCGGGGAGCTGTTTTTT.